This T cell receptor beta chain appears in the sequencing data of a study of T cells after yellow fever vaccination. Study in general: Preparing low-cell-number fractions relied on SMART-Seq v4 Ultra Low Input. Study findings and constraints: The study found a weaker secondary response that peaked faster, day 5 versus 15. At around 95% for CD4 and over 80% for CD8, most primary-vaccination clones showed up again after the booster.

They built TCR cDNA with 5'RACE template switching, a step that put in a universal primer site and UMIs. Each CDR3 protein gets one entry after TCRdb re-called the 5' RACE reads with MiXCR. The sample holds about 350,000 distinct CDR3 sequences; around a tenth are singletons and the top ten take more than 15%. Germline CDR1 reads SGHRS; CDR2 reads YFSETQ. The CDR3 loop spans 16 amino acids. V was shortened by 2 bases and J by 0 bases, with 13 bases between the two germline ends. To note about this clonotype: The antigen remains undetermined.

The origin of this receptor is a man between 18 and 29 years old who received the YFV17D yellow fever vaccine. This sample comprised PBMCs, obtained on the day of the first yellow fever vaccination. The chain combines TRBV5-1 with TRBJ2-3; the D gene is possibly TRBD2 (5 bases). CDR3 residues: CASSFGVLASTDTQYF. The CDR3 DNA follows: TGCGCCAGCAGCTTTGGAGTTTTAGCGAGCACAGATACGCAGTATTTT.